These T cell receptor beta chains were read from a single sample in a study of blood T cell repertoires in COVID-19. Some clones are missing from TCRdb's copy, which holds only in-frame ones; the method was immunoSEQ multiplex PCR. The sample lists over 300,000 clones, 70% to 90% occurring once. Sequenced input: PBMCs or T cells enriched from blood (not recorded which). The receptor set was obtained from a woman aged 30 to 39 who had recovered from COVID-19. Both conserved end residues are part of each CDR3. Fields, in order: J gene, D gene, clone size, V gene, CDR3 protein, CDR3 DNA. The D gene is left open where the match is weak. Size values are once, few and many counts, or a class for expanded clones, and some rows have none.

TRBJ2-7	NA	NA	TRBV9	CASSLRGDSAYEQYF	TGTGCCAGCAGCCTGAGGGGGGACAGCGCCTACGAGCAGTACTTC
TRBJ1-1	TRBD1	NA	TRBV7-9	CASSLETGGYTEAFF	TGTGCCAGCAGCTTAGAGACAGGGGGCTACACTGAAGCTTTCTTT
TRBJ1-1	TRBD1	NA	TRBV10-3	CAISELSIQGVTEAFF	TGTGCCATCAGTGAACTTTCTATTCAGGGGGTGACTGAAGCTTTCTTT
TRBJ1-1	NA	NA	TRBV4-3	CASSQDGGRNTEAFF	TGCGCCAGCAGCCAAGATGGTGGGAGAAACACTGAAGCTTTCTTT
TRBJ2-3	TRBD1	NA	TRBV4-1	CASSRLAGTGGADTQYF	TGCGCCAGCAGCCGACTAGCCGGGACAGGGGGTGCAGATACGCAGTATTTT
TRBJ2-1	TRBD1	NA	TRBV14	CASSQTLLGQGIYEQFF	TGTGCCAGCAGCCAGACACTCCTCGGACAGGGAATCTATGAGCAGTTCTTC
TRBJ1-1	TRBD1	NA	TRBV4-3	CASSQRWGQPMNTEAFF	TGCGCCAGCAGCCAGAGGTGGGGACAGCCAATGAACACTGAAGCTTTCTTT
TRBJ2-1	NA	few	TRBV7-2	CASSYPAGGNYNEQFF	TGTGCCAGCAGCTACCCGGCCGGGGGAAACTACAATGAGCAGTTCTTC
TRBJ1-3	TRBD1	NA	TRBV9	CASSVDLLTGGNTIYF	TGTGCCAGCAGCGTAGATTTATTGACAGGGGGCAACACCATATATTTT
TRBJ1-2	NA	NA	TRBV6-1	CASSEVGGWTF	TGTGCCAGCAGTGAAGTCGGGGGTTGGACCTTC
TRBJ2-5	TRBD1	NA	TRBV11-3	CASSLGSMGTDTKETQYF	TGTGCCAGCAGCTTAGGTTCTATGGGGACAGATACAAAAGAGACCCAGTACTTC
TRBJ1-1	NA	NA	TRBV30	CAWSVDGRSEAFF	TGTGCCTGGAGTGTAGACGGGAGATCTGAAGCTTTCTTT
TRBJ1-1	NA	NA	TRBV3-1/TRBV3-2	CASTTAGVGEAFF	TGTGCCAGCACCACTGCGGGGGTGGGGGAAGCTTTCTTT
TRBJ1-4	TRBD1	NA	TRBV4-2	CAAGTANEKLFF	TGTGCCGCAGGGACAGCAAATGAAAAACTGTTTTTT
TRBJ1-6	TRBD1	NA	TRBV4-3	CASSRDRGESPLHF	TGCGCCAGCAGCAGAGACAGGGGTGAATCACCCCTCCACTTT
TRBJ2-2	TRBD2	NA	TRBV25-1	CASSEYGGGAGGTGELFF	TGTGCCAGCAGTGAATACGGCGGGGGAGCCGGTGGCACCGGGGAGCTGTTTTTT
TRBJ1-5	TRBD1	NA	TRBV7-9	CASSGNEGAHQPQHF	TGTGCCAGCAGCGGGAACGAGGGGGCCCATCAGCCCCAGCATTTT
TRBJ1-1	NA	NA	TRBV4-3	CASSPHPGQTEAFF	TGCGCCAGCAGCCCCCATCCAGGACAAACTGAAGCTTTCTTT
TRBJ2-3	TRBD1	NA	TRBV6-4	CASSERDRGTDTQYF	TGTGCCAGCAGCGAACGGGACAGGGGGACGGATACGCAGTATTTT
TRBJ1-6	TRBD1	NA	TRBV5-1	CASSLGQGNSPLHF	TGCGCCAGCAGCTTAGGACAGGGCAATTCACCCCTCCACTTT
TRBJ1-3	NA	NA	TRBV9	CASSVGGTGNTIYF	TGTGCCAGCAGCGTAGGAGGGACAGGAAACACCATATATTTT
TRBJ1-3	TRBD1	NA	TRBV18	CASSPLGQGSSGNTIYF	TGTGCCAGCTCACCTCTCGGACAGGGTTCCTCTGGAAACACCATATATTTT
TRBJ1-1	NA	NA	TRBV7-9	CASSPIQTEAFF	TGTGCCAGCAGCCCCATACAGACTGAAGCTTTCTTT
TRBJ1-5	TRBD1	NA	TRBV19	CASTPKGQGFHSNQPQHF	TGTGCCAGTACCCCGAAGGGACAGGGGTTTCATAGCAATCAGCCCCAGCATTTT
TRBJ1-4	TRBD1	NA	TRBV6-5	CASSPRDSKNEKLFF	TGTGCCAGCAGTCCCCGGGACAGCAAGAATGAAAAACTGTTTTTT
TRBJ2-7	NA	NA	TRBV18	CASSPSHEQYF	TGTGCCAGCTCACCAAGCCACGAGCAGTACTTC
TRBJ2-7	TRBD1	NA	TRBV6-8	CASSYWWDSFYEQYF	TGTGCCAGCAGTTACTGGTGGGACAGCTTCTACGAGCAGTACTTC
TRBJ2-1	NA	once	TRBV7-9	CASSFPGVQRDNEQFF	TGTGCCAGCAGCTTCCCGGGGGTCCAGAGGGACAATGAGCAGTTCTTC
TRBJ2-3	TRBD2	NA	TRBV30	CAWSFTGTIHSTDTQYF	TGTGCCTGGAGTTTTACCGGGACTATCCATAGCACAGATACGCAGTATTTT
TRBJ2-2	TRBD1	NA	TRBV24-1	CATSDRGTGELFF	TGTGCCACCAGTGACAGGGGGACCGGGGAGCTGTTTTTT
TRBJ2-3	TRBD2	NA	TRBV10-3	CAISEGGLAGGADTQYF	TGTGCCATCAGCGAGGGAGGACTAGCGGGGGGCGCAGATACGCAGTATTTT
TRBJ1-2	NA	NA	TRBV6-5	CASSSPGVGYGYTF	TGTGCCAGCAGTTCCCCGGGGGTCGGTTATGGCTACACCTTC